The source of this T cell receptor (beta chain) is a study of T-cell memory formation after mild COVID-19. As regards this clonotype: Antigen unknown.

TCR alpha and TCR beta cDNA libraries with sample barcodes and UMIs came from 5'RACE using constant-segment primers. TCRdb re-analysed the 5' RACE reads in MiXCR, keeping a single row per CDR3 protein. The sample lists fewer than 500,000 distinct CDR3 sequences, around 27% occurring once. Trimming shortened V by 5 bases and J by 8 bases, and 21 bases separated the two germline ends. The CDR3 is made up of 16 amino acids. General study points: Memory from before infection featured some responding clones, which suggests cross-reactive memory joined.

The clonotype comes from an adult woman who had mild COVID-19 (a few samples of this study predate the infection). Cell type and time point are not known. Specimen: PBMCs or a T cell subset sorted from them (not recorded which). This sequence joins TRBV12-3 or TRBV12-4 and TRBJ1-4; no clear D gene. Here the CDR3 reads CASSPPRLGGGEKLFF. The CDR3 nucleotides read TGTGCCAGCAGTCCCCCAAGACTTGGTGGTGGCGAAAAACTGTTTTTT.